This paragraph covers one TCR beta chain sequence. No antigen is known for it. Trimming removed 0 bases from V and 7 bases from J, with 13 bases in between. This CDR3 spans 15 amino acids. Per the germline V gene, CDR1 is MRHNA and CDR2 is SNTAGT. This specimen comes from a study of radiotherapy plus CTLA-4 blockade in lung cancer. Generated by immunoSEQ multiplex PCR, the TCRdb table keeps only in-frame clones and is missing some. Altogether about 60,000 clones are present, around 77% being singletons, with the ten largest covering approximately 2.8%. Study-level points and caveats: Subsequent to radiotherapy plus ipilimumab, tumor-derived TCR clones underwent expansion in blood. Alongside interferon-beta, early blood T cell clone dynamics were reportedly the best predictor of response.

Lung cancer patients with chemo-refractory metastatic non-small-cell disease were given focal radiation plus CTLA-4 blockade with ipilimumab. Sequenced material: peripheral blood, taken from a patient treated with radiotherapy plus ipilimumab. The chain links TRBV6-4 to TRBJ2-1; TRBD1 is a possible D gene (5 bases). The receptor's source is a human donor with non-small cell lung cancer who had a complete response to radiotherapy plus ipilimumab. The CDR3 region is CASSDSGSGWNEQFF. The DNA for the CDR3 is TGTGCCAGCAGTGACTCTGGGTCAGGGTGGAATGAGCAGTTCTTC.